These T cell receptor beta chains were read from a single sample in a study of blood T cells in healthy people across ages. TCRdb itself ran the 5' RACE reads through MiXCR, one entry per CDR3 protein. Of hundreds of thousands of distinct CDR3 sequences listed, about 59% were seen once; the top ten hold 25% to 35%. Specimen: blood. All receptors derive from a young man in good health. Both conserved end residues are part of each CDR3. The order of the fields is CDR3 length, V gene, CDR3 protein.

>14|TRBV15
CATQRGVGQETQYF
>15|TRBV4-2
CASSQAGEVQETQYF
>13|TRBV12-3/TRBV12-4
CASSWSAADTQYF
>15|TRBV5-1
CASSGMGTGASEQYF
>15|TRBV6-5
CASTQTLLKGDEQYF
>14|TRBV5-1
CASSPDREIDIQYF
>13|TRBV27
CASSLNPLTPLHF
>16|TRBV6-5
CASSYSGTAGSYGYTF
>14|TRBV7-3
CASSLGTGGSPLHF
>14|TRBV6-5
CASSYQGWEETQYF
>15|TRBV20-1
CSARDTGTHYNEQFF
>15|TRBV25-1
CASSEYKGRKETQYF
>15|TRBV6-1
CASRVDRAATGELFF
>19|TRBV7-9
CASSLAGGAGVPSPYGYTF
>14|TRBV4-2
CASSQDQRNSPLHF
>16|TRBV2
CASRDPTSGGANEQFF
>17|TRBV18
CASSPQGFTVFGEKLFF
>13|TRBV6-5
CASRYSVANVLTF
>15|TRBV4-3
CASSQDAREASGYTF